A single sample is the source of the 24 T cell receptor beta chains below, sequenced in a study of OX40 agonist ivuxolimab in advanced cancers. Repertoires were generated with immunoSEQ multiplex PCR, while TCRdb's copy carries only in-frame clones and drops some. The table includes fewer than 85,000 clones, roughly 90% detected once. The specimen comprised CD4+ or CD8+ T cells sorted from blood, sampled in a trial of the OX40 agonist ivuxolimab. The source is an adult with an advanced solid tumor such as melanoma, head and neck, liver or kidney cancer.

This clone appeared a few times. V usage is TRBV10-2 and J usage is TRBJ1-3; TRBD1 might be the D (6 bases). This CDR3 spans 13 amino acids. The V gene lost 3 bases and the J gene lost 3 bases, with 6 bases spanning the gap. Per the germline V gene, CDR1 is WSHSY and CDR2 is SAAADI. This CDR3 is CASSDRGGNTIYF. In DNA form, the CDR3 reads TGCGCCAGCAGTGACAGGGGTGGAAACACCATATATTTT.

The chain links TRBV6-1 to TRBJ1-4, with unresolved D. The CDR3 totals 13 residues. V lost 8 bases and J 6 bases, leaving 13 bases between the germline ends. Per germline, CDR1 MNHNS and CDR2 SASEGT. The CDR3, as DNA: TGTGCCAGCTTCCGGCCACGGGATGAAAAACTGTTTTTT. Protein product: CASFRPRDEKLFF.

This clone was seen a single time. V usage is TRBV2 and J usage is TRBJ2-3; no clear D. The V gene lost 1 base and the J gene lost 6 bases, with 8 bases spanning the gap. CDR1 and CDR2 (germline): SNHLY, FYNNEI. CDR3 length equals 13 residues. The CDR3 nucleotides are TGTGCCAGCAGTGAAGGGGGATGGGATACGCAGTATTTT. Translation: CASSEGGWDTQYF.

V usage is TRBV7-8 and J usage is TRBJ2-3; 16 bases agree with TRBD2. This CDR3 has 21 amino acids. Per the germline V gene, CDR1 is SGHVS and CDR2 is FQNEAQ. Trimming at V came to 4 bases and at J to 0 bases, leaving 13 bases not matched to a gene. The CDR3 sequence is CASSSAGTSGGALGSTDTQYF. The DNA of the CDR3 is TGTGCCAGCAGCTCTGCCGGGACTAGCGGGGGGGCACTTGGGAGCACAGATACGCAGTATTTT.

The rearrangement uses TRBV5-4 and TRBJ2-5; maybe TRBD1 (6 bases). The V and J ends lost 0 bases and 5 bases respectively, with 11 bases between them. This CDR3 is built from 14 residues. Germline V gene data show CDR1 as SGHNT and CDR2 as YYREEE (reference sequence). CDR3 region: CASSLAGVGETQYF. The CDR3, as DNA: TGTGCCAGCAGCTTGGCAGGGGTCGGGGAGACCCAGTACTTC.

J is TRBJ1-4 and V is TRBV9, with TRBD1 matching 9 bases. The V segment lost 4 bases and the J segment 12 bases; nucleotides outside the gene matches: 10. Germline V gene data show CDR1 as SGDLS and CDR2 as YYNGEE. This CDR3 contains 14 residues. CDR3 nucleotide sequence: TGTGCCAGCAGCTTCCGGGACAGGGACTGGCAACTGTTTTTT. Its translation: CASSFRDRDWQLFF.

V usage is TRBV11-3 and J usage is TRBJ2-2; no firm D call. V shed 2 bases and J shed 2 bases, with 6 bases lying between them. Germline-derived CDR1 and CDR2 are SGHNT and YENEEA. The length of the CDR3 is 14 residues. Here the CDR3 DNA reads TGTGCCAGCAGCTTATTTCCCAACACCGGGGAGCTGTTTTTT. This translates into CASSLFPNTGELFF.

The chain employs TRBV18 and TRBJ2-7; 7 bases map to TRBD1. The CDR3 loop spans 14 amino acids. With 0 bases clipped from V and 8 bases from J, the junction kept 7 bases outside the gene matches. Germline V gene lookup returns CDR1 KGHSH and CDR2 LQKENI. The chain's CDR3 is CASSPPSGTDKQYF. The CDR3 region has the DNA TGTGCCAGCTCACCACCGTCCGGGACAGACAAGCAGTACTTC.

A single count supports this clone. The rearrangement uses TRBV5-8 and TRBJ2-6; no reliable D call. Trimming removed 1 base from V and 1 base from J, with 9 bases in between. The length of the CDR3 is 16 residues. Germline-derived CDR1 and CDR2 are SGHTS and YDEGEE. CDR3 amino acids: CASSLYLTSGANVLTF. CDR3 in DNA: TGTGCCAGCAGCTTGTACCTAACGTCTGGGGCCAACGTCCTGACTTTC.

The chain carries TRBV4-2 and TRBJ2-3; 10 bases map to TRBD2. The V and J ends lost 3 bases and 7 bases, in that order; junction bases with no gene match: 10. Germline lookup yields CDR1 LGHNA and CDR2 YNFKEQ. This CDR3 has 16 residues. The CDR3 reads CASSQGSGRALYTQYF. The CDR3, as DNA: TGTGCCAGCAGCCAGGGGAGCGGGAGGGCCCTATATACGCAGTATTTT.

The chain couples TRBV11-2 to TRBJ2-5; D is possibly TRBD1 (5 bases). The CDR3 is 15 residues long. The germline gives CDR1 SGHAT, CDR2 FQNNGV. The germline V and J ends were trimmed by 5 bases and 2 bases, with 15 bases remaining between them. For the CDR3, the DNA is TGTGCCAGCAGCCAGCATGGGGCATTACAAGAGACCCAGTACTTC. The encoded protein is CASSQHGALQETQYF. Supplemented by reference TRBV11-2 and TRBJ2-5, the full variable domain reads EAGVAQSPRYKIIEKRQSVAFWCNPISGHATLYWYQQILGQGPKLLIQFQNNGVVDDSQLPKDRFSAERLKGVDSTLKIQPAKLEDSAVYLCASSQHGALQETQYFGPGTRLLVL.

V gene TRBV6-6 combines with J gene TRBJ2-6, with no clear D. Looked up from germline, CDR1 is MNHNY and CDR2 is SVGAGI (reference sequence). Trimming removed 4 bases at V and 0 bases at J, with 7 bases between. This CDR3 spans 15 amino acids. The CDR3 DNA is TGTGCCAGCAGTTTACGCCACTCTGGGGCCAACGTCCTGACTTTC. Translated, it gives CASSLRHSGANVLTF.

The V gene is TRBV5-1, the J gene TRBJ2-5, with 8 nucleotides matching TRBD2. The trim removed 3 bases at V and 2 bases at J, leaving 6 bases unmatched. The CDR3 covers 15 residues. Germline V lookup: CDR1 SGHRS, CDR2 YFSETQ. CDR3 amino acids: CASSSTSASQETQYF. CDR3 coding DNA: TGCGCCAGCAGCTCGACTAGCGCCTCTCAAGAGACCCAGTACTTC. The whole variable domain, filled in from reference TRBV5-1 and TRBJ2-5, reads KAGVTQTPRYLIKTRGQQVTLSCSPISGHRSVSWYQQTPGQGLQFLFEYFSETQRNKGNFPGRFSGRQFSNSRSEMNVSTLELGDSALYLCASSSTSASQETQYFGPGTRLLVL.

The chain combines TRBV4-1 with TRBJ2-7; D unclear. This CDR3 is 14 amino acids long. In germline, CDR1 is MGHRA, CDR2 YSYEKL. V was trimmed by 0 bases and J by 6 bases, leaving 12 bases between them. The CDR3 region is CASSQEEVMSEQYF. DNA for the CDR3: TGCGCCAGCAGCCAAGAGGAAGTAATGAGCGAGCAGTACTTC.

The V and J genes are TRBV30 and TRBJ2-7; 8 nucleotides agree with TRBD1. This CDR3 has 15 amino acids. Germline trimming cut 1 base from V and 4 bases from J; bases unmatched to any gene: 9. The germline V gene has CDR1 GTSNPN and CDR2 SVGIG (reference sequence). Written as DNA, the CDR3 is TGTGCCTGGAGTGGACAGGGGCGATGGGGTTACGAGCAGTACTTC. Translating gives CAWSGQGRWGYEQYF.

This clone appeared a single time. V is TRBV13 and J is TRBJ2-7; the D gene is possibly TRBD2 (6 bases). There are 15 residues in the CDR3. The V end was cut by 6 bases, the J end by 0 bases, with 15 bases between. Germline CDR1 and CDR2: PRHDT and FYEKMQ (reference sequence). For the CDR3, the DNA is TGTGCCAGCAGTCCTAGCGATACGGTCTCCTACGAGCAGTACTTC. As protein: CASSPSDTVSYEQYF. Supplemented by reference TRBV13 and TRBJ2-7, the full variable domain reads AAGVIQSPRHLIKEKRETATLKCYPIPRHDTVYWYQQGPGQDPQFLISFYEKMQSDKGSIPDRFSAQQFSDYHSELNMSSLELGDSALYFCASSPSDTVSYEQYFGPGTRLTVT.

As DNA, the CDR3 is TGTGCCAGCAGCGCCAGGGTAATGGCTGGGGCCAACGTCCTGACTTTC. Translation: CASSARVMAGANVLTF. The chain combines TRBV9 with TRBJ2-6, with D perhaps TRBD1 (5 bases). V was trimmed by 3 bases and J by 2 bases, leaving 12 bases between them. The CDR3 is 16 residues long. Germline V gene sequence: CDR1 SGDLS, CDR2 YYNGEE.

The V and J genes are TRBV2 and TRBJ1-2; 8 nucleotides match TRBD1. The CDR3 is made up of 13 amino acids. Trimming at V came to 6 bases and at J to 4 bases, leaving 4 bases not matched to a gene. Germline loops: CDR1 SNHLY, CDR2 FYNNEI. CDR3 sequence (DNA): TGTGCCAGCAGGCAGGGGGCCGGCTATGGCTACACCTTC. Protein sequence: CASRQGAGYGYTF.

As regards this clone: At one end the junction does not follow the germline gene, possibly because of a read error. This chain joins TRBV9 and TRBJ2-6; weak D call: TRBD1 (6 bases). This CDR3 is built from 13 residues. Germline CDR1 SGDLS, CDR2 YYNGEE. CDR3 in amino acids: CASSVAGVNVLTF. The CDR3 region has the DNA TGTGCCAGCAGCGTAGCAGGGGTCAACGTCCTGACTTTC.

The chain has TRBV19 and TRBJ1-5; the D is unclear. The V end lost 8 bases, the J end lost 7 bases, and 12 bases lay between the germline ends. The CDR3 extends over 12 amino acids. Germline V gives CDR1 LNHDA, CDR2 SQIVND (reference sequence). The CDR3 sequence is CASALIGQPQHF. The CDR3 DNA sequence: TGTGCCAGTGCTTTAATTGGCCAGCCCCAGCATTTT.

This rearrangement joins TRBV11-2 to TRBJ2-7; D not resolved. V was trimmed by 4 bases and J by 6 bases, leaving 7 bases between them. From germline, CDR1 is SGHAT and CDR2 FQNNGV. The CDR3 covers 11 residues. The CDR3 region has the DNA TGTGCCAGCAGCTCTTTGCGCGAGCAGTACTTC. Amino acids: CASSSLREQYF.

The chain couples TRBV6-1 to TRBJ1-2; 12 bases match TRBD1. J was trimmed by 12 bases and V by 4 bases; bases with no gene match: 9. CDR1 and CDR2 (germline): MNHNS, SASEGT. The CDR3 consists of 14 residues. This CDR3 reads CASSAQWDRGLHTF. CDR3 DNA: TGTGCCAGCAGTGCCCAGTGGGACAGGGGGCTCCACACCTTC.

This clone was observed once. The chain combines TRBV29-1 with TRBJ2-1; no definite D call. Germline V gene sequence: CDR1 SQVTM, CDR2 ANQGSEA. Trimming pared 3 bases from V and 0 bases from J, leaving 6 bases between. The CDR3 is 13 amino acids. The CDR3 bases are TGCAGCGTTGATCCCAGCTCCTACAATGAGCAGTTCTTC. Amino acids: CSVDPSSYNEQFF.

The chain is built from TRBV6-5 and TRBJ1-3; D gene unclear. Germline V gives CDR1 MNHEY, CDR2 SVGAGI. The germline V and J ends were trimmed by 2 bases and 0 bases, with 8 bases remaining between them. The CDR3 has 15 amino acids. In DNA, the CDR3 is TGTGCCAGCAGTTACGTGGCAGGCTCTGGAAACACCATATATTTT. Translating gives CASSYVAGSGNTIYF.